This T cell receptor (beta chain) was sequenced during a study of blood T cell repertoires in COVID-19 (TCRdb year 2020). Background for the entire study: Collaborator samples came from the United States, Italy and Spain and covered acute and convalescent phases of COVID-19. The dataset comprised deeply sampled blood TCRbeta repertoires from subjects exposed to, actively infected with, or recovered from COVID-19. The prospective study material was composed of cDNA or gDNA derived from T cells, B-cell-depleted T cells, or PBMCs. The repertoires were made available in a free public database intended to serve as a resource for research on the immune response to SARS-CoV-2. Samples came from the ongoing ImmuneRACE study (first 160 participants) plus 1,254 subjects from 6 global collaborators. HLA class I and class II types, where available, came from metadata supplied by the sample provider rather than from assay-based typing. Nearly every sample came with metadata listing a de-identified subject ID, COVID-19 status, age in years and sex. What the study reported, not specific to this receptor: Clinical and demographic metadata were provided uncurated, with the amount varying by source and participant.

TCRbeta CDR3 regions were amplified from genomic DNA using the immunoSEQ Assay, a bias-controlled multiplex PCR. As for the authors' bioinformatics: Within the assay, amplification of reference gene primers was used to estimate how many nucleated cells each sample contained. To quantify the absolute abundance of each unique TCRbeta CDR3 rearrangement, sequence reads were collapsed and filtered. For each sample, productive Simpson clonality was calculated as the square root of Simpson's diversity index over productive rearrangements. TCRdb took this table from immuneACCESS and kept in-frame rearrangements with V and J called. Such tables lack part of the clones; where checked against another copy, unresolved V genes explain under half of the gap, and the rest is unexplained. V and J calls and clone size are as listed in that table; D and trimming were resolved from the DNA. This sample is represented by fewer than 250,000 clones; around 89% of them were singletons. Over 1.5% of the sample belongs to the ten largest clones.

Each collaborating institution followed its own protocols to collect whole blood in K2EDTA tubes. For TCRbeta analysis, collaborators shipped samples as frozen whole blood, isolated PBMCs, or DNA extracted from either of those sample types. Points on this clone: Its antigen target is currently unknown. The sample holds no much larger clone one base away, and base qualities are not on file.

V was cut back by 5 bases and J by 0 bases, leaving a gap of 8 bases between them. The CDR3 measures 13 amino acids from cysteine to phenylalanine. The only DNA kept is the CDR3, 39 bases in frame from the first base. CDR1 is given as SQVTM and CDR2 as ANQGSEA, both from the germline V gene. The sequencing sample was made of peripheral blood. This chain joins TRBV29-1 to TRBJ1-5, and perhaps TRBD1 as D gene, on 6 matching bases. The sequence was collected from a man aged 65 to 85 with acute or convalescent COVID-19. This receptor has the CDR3 CSVSDSSNQPQHF. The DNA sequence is TGCAGCGTTTCGGACAGTAGCAATCAGCCCCAGCATTTT. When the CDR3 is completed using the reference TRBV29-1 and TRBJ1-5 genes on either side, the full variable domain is SAVISQKPSRDICQRGTSLTIQCQVDSQVTMMFWYRQQPGQSLTLIATANQGSEATYESGFVIDKFPISRPNLTFSTLTVSNMSPEDSSIYLCSVSDSSNQPQHFGDGTRLSIL.